The 6 T cell receptor beta chains reported below all come from one sample, sequenced in a study of spatial heterogeneity in lung cancer. Time point specified: sample taken at primary tumor resection. TCRdb analysed the 5' RACE reads with MiXCR anew, one entry per CDR3 protein. The repertoire holds around 2,700 distinct CDR3 sequences, with roughly 2% as singletons. Sample: normal lung tissue next to the tumor, taken at surgery. The receptors originated from a male donor with early-stage non-small cell lung cancer.

A few counts support this clonotype. This chain joins TRBV20-1 and TRBJ2-5; D gene uncertain. Trimming left V 3 bases short and J 5 bases short, with 4 bases between. The germline CDR1 and CDR2 sequences are DFQATT and SNEGSKA (reference sequence). This CDR3 has 10 residues. CDR3 loop: CSASGETQYF. In DNA form, the CDR3 reads TGCAGTGCTAGTGGGGAGACCCAGTACTTC.

This clonotype appeared many times. This chain connects TRBV4-2 to TRBJ1-6; weak D call: TRBD1 (6 bases). Germline lookup yields CDR1 LGHNA and CDR2 YNFKEQ. V shed 0 bases and J shed 10 bases, with 13 bases lying between them. The CDR3 has 15 amino acids. This CDR3 reads CASSQDQGGSSPLHF. The DNA of the CDR3 is TGTGCCAGCAGCCAAGATCAAGGGGGTAGCTCACCCCTCCACTTT.

By sample share, this clonotype is large (0.1 to 1%). The rearrangement uses TRBV4-1 and TRBJ1-1, with D uncertain. Per germline, CDR1 MGHRA and CDR2 YSYEKL. This CDR3 is 16 amino acids long. V shed 0 bases and J shed 2 bases, with 13 bases lying between them. Here the CDR3 DNA reads TGCGCCAGCAGCCAAGACCGGTTACCCGCCAACACTGAAGCTTTCTTT. It is translated as CASSQDRLPANTEAFF.

By frequency in the sample, this clonotype is medium-sized. The chain is built from TRBV5-1 and TRBJ1-6; 9 bases align to TRBD1. The germline CDR1 and CDR2 sequences are SGHRS and YFSETQ. J lost 8 bases, V lost 4 bases, and 1 base had no gene match. CDR3 length equals 13 residues. CDR3 sequence reads: CASSRDRDSPLHF. The CDR3, as DNA: TGCGCCAGCAGCAGGGACAGGGATTCACCCCTCCACTTT.

In this sample, this clonotype is medium-sized. The V call is TRBV4-1, the J call TRBJ2-1; a possible D gene is TRBD1 (5 bases). Trimming removed 1 base from V and 8 bases from J, with 12 bases in between. This CDR3 region has 14 residues. From germline, CDR1 is MGHRA and CDR2 YSYEKL. CDR3 amino acids: CASSQGTSEDEQFF. Here the CDR3 DNA reads TGCGCCAGCAGCCAAGGGACATCTGAGGATGAGCAGTTCTTC.

This clonotype is medium-sized in the sample. The rearrangement links TRBV5-1 to TRBJ2-3; TRBD2 agrees at 9 bases. The CDR3 has 17 amino acids. Germline lookup yields CDR1 SGHRS and CDR2 YFSETQ. The trim removed 0 bases at V and 2 bases at J, leaving 7 bases unmatched. The CDR3 loop is CASSLGVGGGATDTQYF. As DNA, the CDR3 is TGCGCCAGCAGCTTGGGAGTTGGCGGGGGGGCCACAGATACGCAGTATTTT. Full variable domain (missing parts from reference TRBV5-1 and TRBJ2-3): KAGVTQTPRYLIKTRGQQVTLSCSPISGHRSVSWYQQTPGQGLQFLFEYFSETQRNKGNFPGRFSGRQFSNSRSEMNVSTLELGDSALYLCASSLGVGGGATDTQYFGPGTRLTVL.